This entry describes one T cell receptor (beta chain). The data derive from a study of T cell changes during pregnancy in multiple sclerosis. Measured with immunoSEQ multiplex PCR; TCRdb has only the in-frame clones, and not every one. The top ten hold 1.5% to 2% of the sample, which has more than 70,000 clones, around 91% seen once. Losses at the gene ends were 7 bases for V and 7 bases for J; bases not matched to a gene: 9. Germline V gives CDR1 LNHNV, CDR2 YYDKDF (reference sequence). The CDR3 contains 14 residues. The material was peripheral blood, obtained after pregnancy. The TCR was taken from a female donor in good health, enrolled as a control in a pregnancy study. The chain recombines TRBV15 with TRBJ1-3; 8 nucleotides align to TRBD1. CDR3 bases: TGTGCCACCACCTCGGCAGGGGGCAAGAACACCATATATTTT. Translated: CATTSAGGKNTIYF.